This is a list of T cell receptor beta chains from one sample in a study of blood T cell repertoires in COVID-19. This table comes from immunoSEQ multiplex PCR, and its TCRdb copy is limited to in-frame clones, with some not included. The data contain 50,000 or so clones, 65% to 80% of them seen just once; the ten biggest clones take up 15% to 20%. The sequencing sample was made of peripheral blood. All receptors come from a human donor with active or convalescent COVID-19. The donor label of this sample is uncertain. CDR3s include the opening cysteine and the closing phenylalanine or tryptophan. D genes are given only for firm matches. The size of a clone is reported for some rows only, either as once, few or many, or as a class for expanded clones.

clone_size	v_call	j_call	d_call	cdr3_aa	cdr3_nt
NA	TRBV7-3	TRBJ2-4	NA	CASSADFKNIQYF	TGTGCCAGCAGCGCGGACTTCAAAAACATTCAGTACTTC
NA	TRBV7-2	TRBJ1-4	NA	CASSLARSNNEKLFF	TGTGCCAGCAGCTTAGCGCGGTCCAATAATGAAAAACTGTTTTTT
NA	TRBV7-3	TRBJ2-1	NA	CASSLSRGRNNEQFF	TGTGCCAGCAGCTTAAGCAGGGGGAGGAACAATGAGCAGTTCTTC
NA	TRBV3-1/TRBV3-2	TRBJ1-1	NA	CASSQDRGGGNRNTEAFF	TGTGCCAGCAGCCAAGATAGGGGGGGTGGTAATCGGAACACTGAAGCTTTCTTT
NA	TRBV28	TRBJ1-3	NA	CASSLVPGAGNTIYF	TGTGCCAGCAGTTTAGTCCCAGGGGCGGGAAACACCATATATTTT
NA	TRBV30	TRBJ2-1	NA	CAWRATSTSYNEQFF	TGTGCCTGGAGGGCCACTAGCACCTCCTACAATGAGCAGTTCTTC
many	TRBV23-1	TRBJ2-7	TRBD1	CARPSGGSDEQYF	TGCGCCAGACCTTCAGGGGGCAGCGACGAGCAGTACTTC
NA	TRBV5-4	TRBJ1-5	NA	CASSPPPGSVQPQHF	TGTGCCAGCAGCCCCCCCCCGGGGAGCGTCCAGCCCCAGCATTTT
NA	TRBV6-5	TRBJ1-1	NA	CASRPHGDTEAFF	TGTGCCAGCAGACCCCATGGAGACACTGAAGCTTTCTTT
NA	TRBV2	TRBJ2-5	NA	CASRRGQSQETQYF	TGTGCCAGCAGAAGAGGACAGTCCCAAGAGACCCAGTACTTC
NA	TRBV15	TRBJ1-1	TRBD1	CATSRGQGEDEAFF	TGTGCCACCAGCAGGGGACAGGGAGAAGATGAAGCTTTCTTT
NA	TRBV5-1	TRBJ2-1	NA	CASYIGSSYNEQFF	TGCGCCAGCTACATAGGGAGCTCCTACAATGAGCAGTTCTTC
NA	TRBV30	TRBJ1-1	NA	CAWSLTARGFEAFF	TGTGCCTGGAGTTTGACAGCGAGGGGGTTTGAAGCTTTCTTT
NA	TRBV15	TRBJ1-2	TRBD1	CATSPGGNYGYTF	TGTGCCACCAGCCCAGGGGGGAACTATGGCTACACCTTC
NA	TRBV6-5	TRBJ1-1	TRBD1	CASRPGTGGTEAFF	TGTGCCAGCAGACCCGGGACAGGGGGCACTGAAGCTTTCTTT
NA	TRBV27	TRBJ1-2	NA	CASSSSAARYGYTF	TGTGCCAGCAGTTCGAGTGCCGCCCGCTATGGCTACACCTTC
NA	TRBV6-6	TRBJ1-6	TRBD1	CASSLGQGFTDSPLHF	TGTGCCAGCAGTTTGGGACAGGGCTTTACGGATTCACCCCTCCACTTT
NA	TRBV15	TRBJ1-4	TRBD1	CATSRYRGTNEKLFF	TGTGCCACCAGCAGATACAGGGGTACTAATGAAAAACTGTTTTTT
once	TRBV9	TRBJ1-3	NA	CASSPYGDTIYF	TGTGCCAGCAGCCCGTACGGAGACACCATATATTTT
NA	TRBV5-4	TRBJ2-5	NA	CASSLLQETQYF	TGTGCCAGCAGCTTGCTTCAAGAGACCCAGTACTTC
NA	TRBV2	TRBJ2-7	NA	CASGRTPYEQYF	TGTGCCAGCGGACGGACACCGTACGAGCAGTACTTC
once	TRBV12-3/TRBV12-4	TRBJ2-1	NA	CASRSPRNEQFF	TGTGCCAGCCGGTCCCCCCGGAATGAGCAGTTCTTC
NA	TRBV19	TRBJ1-1	TRBD1	CASSIEDREAFF	TGTGCCAGTAGTATAGAGGACAGGGAAGCTTTCTTT
once	TRBV5-8	TRBJ1-5	NA	CASPHTGGDQPQHF	TGTGCCAGCCCCCACACGGGGGGCGATCAGCCCCAGCATTTT
NA	TRBV18	TRBJ2-1	TRBD2	CASSPGGSYNEQFF	TGTGCCAGCTCACCAGGCGGGAGCTACAATGAGCAGTTCTTC
few	TRBV21-1	TRBJ1-6	NA	CASSKLESPLHF	TGTGCCAGCAGCAAACTAGAGTCACCCCTCCACTTT
few	TRBV6-2/TRBV6-3	TRBJ1-6	NA	CASSYGTTGRVSPLHF	TGTGCCAGCAGTTACGGGACAACAGGGAGGGTTTCACCCCTCCACTTT
NA	TRBV10-1	TRBJ2-2	NA	CASSPADSENTGELFF	TGCGCCAGCAGTCCTGCGGACAGCGAGAACACCGGGGAGCTGTTTTTT
NA	TRBV2	TRBJ2-7	NA	CASRFSTYEQYF	TGTGCCAGCAGGTTCTCTACCTACGAGCAGTACTTC
NA	TRBV16	TRBJ1-4	NA	CASSQFRVEKLFF	TGTGCCAGCAGCCAATTCAGGGTTGAAAAACTGTTTTTT
NA	TRBV7-3	TRBJ1-1	NA	CASSPRPGRPLNTEAFF	TGTGCCAGCAGCCCACGGCCGGGTAGGCCTTTGAACACTGAAGCTTTCTTT
NA	TRBV7-3	TRBJ2-2	TRBD1	CASSRQGREAGELFF	TGTGCCAGCAGCCGACAGGGAAGAGAAGCCGGGGAGCTGTTTTTT
NA	TRBV11-2	TRBJ2-7	NA	CASIPGLDSSEQYF	TGTGCCAGCATCCCGGGACTGGACTCCTCTGAGCAGTACTTC
medium-sized	TRBV6-2/TRBV6-3	TRBJ2-7	NA	CASSQGGEQYF	TGTGCCAGCAGTCAAGGGGGCGAGCAGTACTTC
NA	TRBV30	TRBJ1-3	NA	CAWSVGVSGNTIYF	TGTGCCTGGAGTGTAGGGGTCTCTGGAAACACCATATATTTT
NA	TRBV7-9	TRBJ1-4	NA	CASSLRQGNEKLFF	TGTGCCAGCAGCTTACGGCAGGGGAATGAAAAACTGTTTTTT
NA	TRBV2	TRBJ2-2	NA	CASSEAKTRGGELFF	TGTGCCAGCAGTGAAGCGAAGACTAGGGGCGGGGAGCTGTTTTTT
NA	TRBV9	TRBJ1-6	TRBD1	CASSLGGQGAFNSPLHF	TGTGCCAGCAGCCTAGGAGGACAGGGGGCTTTCAATTCACCCCTCCACTTT